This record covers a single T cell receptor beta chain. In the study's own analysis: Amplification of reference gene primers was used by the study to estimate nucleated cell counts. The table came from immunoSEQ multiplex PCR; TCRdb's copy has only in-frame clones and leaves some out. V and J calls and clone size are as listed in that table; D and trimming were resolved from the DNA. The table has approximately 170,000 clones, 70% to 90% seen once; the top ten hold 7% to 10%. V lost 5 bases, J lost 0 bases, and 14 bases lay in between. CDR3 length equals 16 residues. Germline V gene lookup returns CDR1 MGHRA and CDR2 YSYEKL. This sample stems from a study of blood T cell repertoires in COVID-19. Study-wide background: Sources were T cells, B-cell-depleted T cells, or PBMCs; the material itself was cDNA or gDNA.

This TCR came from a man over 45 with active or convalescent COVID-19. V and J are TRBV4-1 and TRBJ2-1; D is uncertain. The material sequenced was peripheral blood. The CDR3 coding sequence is TGCGCCAGCAGCGCCCCAAGAGGAAGCTCCTACAATGAGCAGTTCTTC. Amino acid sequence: CASSAPRGSSYNEQFF.